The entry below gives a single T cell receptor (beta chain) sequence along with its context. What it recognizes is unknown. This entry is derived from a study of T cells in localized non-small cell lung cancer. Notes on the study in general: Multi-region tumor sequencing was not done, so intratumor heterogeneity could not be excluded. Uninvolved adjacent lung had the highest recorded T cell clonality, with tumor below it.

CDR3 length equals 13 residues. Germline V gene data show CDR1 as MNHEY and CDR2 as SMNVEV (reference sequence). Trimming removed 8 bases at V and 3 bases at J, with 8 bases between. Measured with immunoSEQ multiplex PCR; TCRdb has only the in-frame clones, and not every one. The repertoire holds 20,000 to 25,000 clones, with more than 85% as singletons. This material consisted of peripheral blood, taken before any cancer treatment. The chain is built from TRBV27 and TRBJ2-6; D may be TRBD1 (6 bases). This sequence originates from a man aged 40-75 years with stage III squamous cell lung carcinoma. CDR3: CASGGSGANVLTF. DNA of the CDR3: TGTGCCAGCGGGGGCAGTGGGGCCAACGTCCTGACTTTC.